These T cell receptor beta chains were read from a single sample in a study of blood T cell repertoires in COVID-19. Assay used: immunoSEQ multiplex PCR; TCRdb lists only in-frame clones, some missing. The sample has 90,000 to 140,000 clones; under 90% are singletons. Sequenced input: peripheral blood. All receptors come from a man older than 75 with acute or convalescent COVID-19. Both conserved end residues are part of each CDR3. Fields, in order: clone size, D gene, V gene, J gene, CDR3 protein, CDR3 DNA. The D gene is left open where the match is weak. Size tells how often a clone was seen (once, few, many) or the class of an expanded clone, and some rows leave it out.

few	.	TRBV5-1	TRBJ1-5	CASSLAQGNQPQHF	TGCGCCAGCAGCTTGGCCCAGGGCAATCAGCCCCAGCATTTT
.	TRBD1	TRBV7-2	TRBJ1-2	CASSFLQGDYGYTF	TGTGCCAGCAGCTTCCTACAGGGGGACTATGGCTACACCTTC
.	TRBD2	TRBV27	TRBJ2-1	CASSLAGGPNEQFF	TGTGCCAGCAGCCTGGCGGGAGGGCCCAATGAGCAGTTCTTC
.	.	TRBV7-9	TRBJ2-1	CASSFSQGSTSSYNEQFF	TGTGCCAGCAGCTTCTCTCAGGGGTCCACTTCCTCCTACAATGAGCAGTTCTTC
.	TRBD1	TRBV6-5	TRBJ2-2	CACSRDRVGELFF	TGTGCCTGTTCCCGGGACAGGGTCGGGGAGCTGTTTTTT
.	TRBD1	TRBV19	TRBJ1-1	CASSSTGGRGTEAFF	TGTGCCAGTAGCTCAACAGGGGGGCGAGGCACTGAAGCTTTCTTT
.	.	TRBV29-1	TRBJ2-3	CSVGPSGTDTQYF	TGCAGCGTTGGACCTAGCGGCACAGATACGCAGTATTTT
.	TRBD1	TRBV5-4	TRBJ1-1	CASSRGQGNTEAFF	TGTGCCAGCAGCCGCGGACAGGGGAACACTGAAGCTTTCTTT
.	TRBD2	TRBV18	TRBJ2-1	CASSLRLADEQFF	TGTGCCAGCTCTCTCAGACTAGCGGATGAGCAGTTCTTC
.	.	TRBV5-1	TRBJ1-4	CASSRRAGGEKLFF	TGCGCCAGCAGTAGAAGAGCGGGGGGTGAAAAACTGTTTTTT
few	.	TRBV9	TRBJ1-1	CASSVGGIRTEAFF	TGTGCCAGCAGCGTAGGAGGGATAAGGACTGAAGCTTTCTTT
.	TRBD1	TRBV2	TRBJ1-1	CASSWDRENTEAFF	TGTGCCAGCAGTTGGGACAGGGAAAACACTGAAGCTTTCTTT
.	.	TRBV6-5	TRBJ2-2	CASSYLWARELFF	TGTGCCAGCAGTTACTTATGGGCTAGGGAGCTGTTTTTT
.	TRBD1	TRBV18	TRBJ1-4	CASSRGQDYEKLFF	TGTGCCAGCTCACGTGGACAGGATTATGAAAAACTGTTTTTT
.	TRBD1	TRBV19	TRBJ2-4	CASSQYRGRDIQYF	TGTGCCAGTAGCCAATACAGGGGGCGAGACATTCAGTACTTC
.	.	TRBV7-3	TRBJ2-7	CASSLIQGYEQYF	TGTGCCAGCAGCTTAATACAGGGTTACGAGCAGTACTTC
.	.	TRBV16	TRBJ1-2	CASSPNPGGNYTF	TGTGCCAGCAGCCCAAATCCCGGGGGAAACTACACCTTC
.	TRBD1	TRBV5-5	TRBJ1-5	CASSDGFQGAHQPQHF	TGTGCCAGCAGCGACGGGTTTCAGGGGGCTCATCAGCCCCAGCATTTT
once	TRBD1	TRBV5-4	TRBJ2-5	CASSRDREWETQYF	TGTGCCAGCAGCAGGGACAGGGAGTGGGAGACCCAGTACTTC
once	.	TRBV7-7	TRBJ2-1	CASSLNSDNEQFF	TGTGCTAGCAGCTTGAACTCCGACAATGAGCAGTTCTTC
.	.	TRBV5-1	TRBJ1-1	CASSGDTMPGTEAFF	TGCGCCAGCAGCGGGGACACGATGCCGGGGACTGAAGCTTTCTTT
.	.	TRBV7-3	TRBJ2-1	CASSLWGAAEQFF	TGTGCCAGCAGCTTATGGGGAGCGGCAGAGCAGTTCTTC
.	TRBD2	TRBV18	TRBJ2-1	CASSPYRTSGTYNEQFF	TGTGCCAGCTCACCATATAGAACTAGCGGTACCTACAATGAGCAGTTCTTC
.	TRBD1	TRBV7-2	TRBJ1-2	CASSPRQGAYGYTF	TGTGCCAGCAGCCCAAGACAGGGGGCATATGGCTACACCTTC
once	TRBD1	TRBV28	TRBJ2-7	CASSLLGTGSYEQYF	TGTGCCAGCAGTTTATTGGGGACAGGGTCCTACGAGCAGTACTTC
.	TRBD1	TRBV5-4	TRBJ1-6	CASSHPGQGYNNSPLHF	TGTGCCAGCAGCCATCCGGGACAGGGTTATAATAATTCACCCCTCCACTTT
.	.	TRBV30	TRBJ1-5	CAWSVLSTYSNQPQHF	TGTGCCTGGAGTGTACTTTCCACTTATAGCAATCAGCCCCAGCATTTT
.	.	TRBV10-1	TRBJ2-7	CASSESNGGGFEQYF	TGCGCCAGCAGTGAGTCGAACGGGGGAGGTTTCGAGCAGTACTTC
.	TRBD1	TRBV6-5	TRBJ1-2	CASSLQGTGNYGYTF	TGTGCCAGCAGTTTACAGGGGACGGGTAACTATGGCTACACCTTC
.	TRBD1	TRBV5-4	TRBJ2-5	CASSPTPTGGGRETQYF	TGTGCCAGCAGCCCAACTCCGACAGGGGGCGGGAGAGAGACCCAGTACTTC
.	.	TRBV5-1	TRBJ1-1	CASSLVPPGVGTEAFF	TGCGCCAGCAGCTTGGTTCCCCCAGGGGTAGGAACTGAAGCTTTCTTT
.	.	TRBV18	TRBJ1-2	CASSPSGDLNYGYTF	TGTGCCAGCTCACCTTCAGGGGACCTAAACTATGGCTACACCTTC
.	.	TRBV3-1/TRBV3-2	TRBJ1-5	CASSQERGNQPQHF	TGTGCCAGCAGCCAAGAACGGGGAAACCAGCCCCAGCATTTT
.	.	TRBV2	TRBJ2-1	CASTEGDLTINEQFF	TGTGCCAGCACCGAGGGGGATCTGACAATAAATGAGCAGTTCTTC
.	.	TRBV19	TRBJ1-6	CASSMGRGAYNSPLHF	TGTGCCAGTAGTATGGGTCGGGGAGCCTATAATTCACCCCTCCACTTT
few	.	TRBV6-5	TRBJ2-1	CASSYVGTGLNEQFF	TGTGCCAGCAGTTACGTCGGAACAGGCCTCAATGAGCAGTTCTTC
.	.	TRBV24-1	TRBJ2-5	CATSDPRAGETQYF	TGTGCCACCAGTGACCCGCGCGCGGGGGAGACCCAGTACTTC
.	.	TRBV5-1	TRBJ1-1	CASSLDMNTEAFF	TGCGCCAGCAGCTTGGATATGAACACTGAAGCTTTCTTT
.	.	TRBV20-1	TRBJ1-2	CSATGYGYTF	TGCAGTGCTACGGGCTATGGCTACACCTTC
.	TRBD2	TRBV27	TRBJ2-7	CASALRGRVYEQYF	TGTGCCAGCGCTCTCAGAGGGAGGGTCTACGAGCAGTACTTC
.	TRBD2	TRBV9	TRBJ2-3	CASSVSVSGREDTQYF	TGTGCCAGCAGCGTATCCGTTAGCGGGAGGGAAGATACGCAGTATTTT
.	.	TRBV4-3	TRBJ1-2	CASSQARSTGYGYTF	TGCGCCAGCAGCCAAGCCCGGTCGACAGGCTATGGCTACACCTTC
.	.	TRBV28	TRBJ1-5	CASSSWGGQGQPQHF	TGTGCCAGCAGTTCCTGGGGGGGGCAGGGACAGCCCCAGCATTTT
.	TRBD1	TRBV19	TRBJ1-5	CASSDRVSAQPQHF	TGTGCCAGTAGTGACAGGGTAAGCGCTCAGCCCCAGCATTTT
.	TRBD2	TRBV18	TRBJ2-7	CASSGLAGASYEQYF	TGTGCCAGCTCAGGACTAGCGGGAGCCTCCTACGAGCAGTACTTC
.	.	TRBV5-5	TRBJ2-7	CATASPTSYEQYF	TGTGCCACTGCCTCGCCCACTTCCTACGAGCAGTACTTC
.	.	TRBV19	TRBJ1-5	CASSMIAQVSNQPQHF	TGTGCCAGTAGTATGATAGCGCAGGTCAGCAATCAGCCCCAGCATTTT
.	TRBD2	TRBV6-1	TRBJ2-1	CASSDLGTKSVWQFF	TGTGCCAGCAGTGACCTCGGGACTAAATCCGTCTGGCAGTTCTTC
once	TRBD2	TRBV4-1	TRBJ2-3	CASSQVSGRAPDTQYF	TGCGCCAGCAGCCAAGTGAGCGGGAGGGCCCCAGATACGCAGTATTTT
.	TRBD2	TRBV5-5	TRBJ2-7	CASSSQGGLGYEQYF	TGTGCCAGCAGCTCCCAAGGGGGACTAGGCTACGAGCAGTACTTC
few	.	TRBV11-1	TRBJ2-1	CASSPQVYNEQFF	TGTGCCAGCAGCCCGCAGGTCTACAATGAGCAGTTCTTC
.	TRBD2	TRBV7-2	TRBJ2-3	CASSFGGGRVTDTQYF	TGTGCCAGCAGCTTCGGGGGAGGGAGAGTCACAGATACGCAGTATTTT
.	.	TRBV19	TRBJ2-1	CASSIRTGEQFF	TGTGCCAGTAGTATTCGAACCGGGGAGCAGTTCTTC